A single sample is the source of the 23 T cell receptor beta chains below, sequenced in a study of T cell repertoires and leukemia-associated antigens. TCRdb fed the 5' RACE reads into MiXCR, producing one record per CDR3 protein. Of 7,500 to 10,000 distinct CDR3 sequences in the sample, approximately 45% were seen once. Which antigens these TCRs recognize remains unknown. Input material: CD3+ T cells sorted from blood and cultured. The receptors stem from a female donor in good health.

This rearrangement joins TRBV20-1 to TRBJ2-1, with a weak D call TRBD2 (7 bases). The CDR3 length is 14 residues. Germline CDR1 and CDR2: DFQATT and SNEGSKA (reference sequence). V shed 3 bases and J shed 7 bases, with 16 bases lying between them. CDR3 loop: CSARGAGDLNEQFF. CDR3 coding DNA: TGCAGTGCTAGGGGGGCGGGAGATCTTAATGAGCAGTTCTTC.

This clonotype was seen more than once but under ten times. The V gene is TRBV5-4, the J gene TRBJ1-2; D unclear. Germline CDR1 SGHNT, CDR2 YYREEE (reference sequence). Trimming shortened V by 4 bases and J by 8 bases, and 15 bases separated the two germline ends. This CDR3 contains 13 residues. The CDR3 protein is CASSPRTGSGYTF. For the CDR3, the DNA is TGTGCCAGCAGCCCGAGGACGGGCTCCGGCTACACCTTC.

This chain uses TRBV4-1 with TRBJ1-1; TRBD1 aligns across 8 bases. The CDR3 totals 14 residues. The V gene end was trimmed by 5 bases and the J gene end by 4 bases; junction bases not matched to a gene: 6. Germline V gives CDR1 MGHRA, CDR2 YSYEKL. CDR3 amino acids: CASSFNRGSTEAFF. CDR3 nucleotide sequence: TGCGCCAGCAGCTTCAACAGGGGGAGCACTGAAGCTTTCTTT.

The rearrangement links TRBV12-3 or TRBV12-4 to TRBJ2-3; no clear D. The ends were cut back, 8 bases at V and 4 bases at J, with 7 bases in the middle. This CDR3 is built from 11 residues. The CDR3 DNA reads TGTGCCAGCTTTTCCGCAGATACGCAGTATTTT. This codes for CASFSADTQYF.

By its share, this clonotype is medium-sized (0.01 to 0.1%). The rearrangement uses TRBV29-1 and TRBJ2-2; 8 bases match TRBD2. From germline, CDR1 is SQVTM and CDR2 ANQGSEA. The V segment lost 5 bases and the J segment 1 base; nucleotides outside the gene matches: 9. The CDR3 is 16 residues long. The DNA of the CDR3 is TGCAGCGTTTGTAGCGGGACATTGATGAACACCGGGGAGCTGTTTTTT. Protein sequence: CSVCSGTLMNTGELFF.

The chain combines TRBV20-1 with TRBJ2-7; either TRBD1 or TRBD2 may supply D (5 bases each). This CDR3 has 12 amino acids. Trimming removed 3 bases from V and 0 bases from J, with 6 bases in between. CDR1 is DFQATT and CDR2 is SNEGSKA in the germline V gene (reference sequence). CDR3 region: CSARGDSYEQYF. The CDR3 nucleotides read TGCAGTGCTAGGGGGGACTCCTACGAGCAGTACTTC.

A remark on this clonotype: Since the CDR3 does not end with the conserved phenylalanine or tryptophan, this likely comes from a read error. J is TRBJ2-7 and V is TRBV5-1; TRBD2 is a possible D gene (6 bases). Germline V gene data show CDR1 as SGHRS and CDR2 as YFSETQ. The length of the CDR3 is 13 residues. The CDR3 region is CVSSRTNSYEQYL. CDR3 coding DNA: TGTGTCAGCAGCAGGACTAACTCCTACGAGCAGTACCTC.

This clonotype was counted many times. V is TRBV10-2 and J is TRBJ2-2, with unresolved D. This CDR3 region has 14 residues. With 8 bases removed from V and 0 bases from J, the gap between germline ends came to 10 bases. Germline values: CDR1 WSHSY, CDR2 SAAADI. The CDR3 region is CASDSSANTGELFF. The DNA for the CDR3 is TGCGCCAGCGATAGCTCTGCGAACACCGGGGAGCTGTTTTTT.

As regards this clonotype: A junction end diverges from the germline sequence, so it may reflect a read error. The chain recombines TRBV11-3 with TRBJ2-2; 8 bases align to TRBD2. Germline CDR1 and CDR2: SGHNT and YENEEA. The length of the CDR3 is 17 residues. The CDR3 is CASSSELLAENTGELFF. In DNA form, the CDR3 reads TGTGCCAGTAGCTCAGAGTTACTAGCGGAGAACACCGGGGAGCTGTTTTTT.

This clonotype is labeled as medium-sized. CDR3 bases: TGCGCCAGCAGCTTGGCGACCGGAGGGGGCACTGAAGCTTTCTTT. As protein: CASSLATGGGTEAFF. The gene calls are TRBV5-1 and TRBJ1-1; tentative D call: TRBD1 (6 bases). V dropped 0 bases and J dropped 4 bases, with 13 bases sitting between them. Germline V gene lookup returns CDR1 SGHRS and CDR2 YFSETQ. The CDR3 spans 15 residues. Supplemented by reference TRBV5-1 and TRBJ1-1, the full variable domain reads KAGVTQTPRYLIKTRGQQVTLSCSPISGHRSVSWYQQTPGQGLQFLFEYFSETQRNKGNFPGRFSGRQFSNSRSEMNVSTLELGDSALYLCASSLATGGGTEAFFGQGTRLTVV.

There are many counts of this clonotype. The rearrangement joins TRBV10-1 to TRBJ2-3, with D perhaps TRBD2 (7 bases). Germline CDR1 WNHNN, CDR2 SYGVQD (reference sequence). CDR3 length: 16 residues. Trimming cost V 1 base and J 4 bases, with 15 bases left between them. The chain's CDR3 is CASSEFIRGAADTQYF. CDR3 nucleotide sequence: TGCGCCAGCAGTGAGTTTATACGGGGGGCCGCAGATACGCAGTATTTT.

As concerns this clonotype: A much larger clone is a single base away; this may be a read error. Here the CDR3 omits its conserved ending phenylalanine or tryptophan, so a read error is the likely source. This chain connects TRBV5-1 to TRBJ1-2; weak D call: TRBD1 (5 bases). Between the trimmed V and J ends, which lost 0 bases and 8 bases, there was a span of 14 bases. Germline CDR1 SGHRS, CDR2 YFSETQ. The CDR3 totals 14 residues. The CDR3 protein is CASSLAGSGDGYTS. The CDR3 DNA follows: TGCGCCAGCAGCTTGGCAGGGTCAGGTGACGGCTACACCTCC.

For this clonotype: One end of the junction varies from germline; a read error may be responsible. The V call is TRBV28, the J call TRBJ2-1; 10 bases map to TRBD2. The CDR3 spans 15 residues. Germline CDR1 MDHEN, CDR2 SYDVKM. The CDR3 DNA is TGTGCCAGCAGTCAGACTAGCGGGTGGAGAGGTGAGCAGCTCTTC. As protein: CASSQTSGWRGEQLF.

This clonotype has a count of ten or more. V usage is TRBV10-3 and J usage is TRBJ1-1; D gene unclear. The ends were cut back, 1 base at V and 3 bases at J, with 3 bases in the middle. This CDR3 is built from 12 residues. CDR1 and CDR2 from the germline V gene are ENHRY and SYGVKD. CDR3 sequence: CAISEYHTEAFF. The CDR3 region has the DNA TGTGCCATCAGTGAGTATCACACTGAAGCTTTCTTT.

Comments on this clonotype: It may be a read error: a sequence one base away is much more abundant. The gene calls are TRBV18 and TRBJ1-1; D uncertain. CDR3 length equals 17 residues. The germline V gene has CDR1 KGHSH and CDR2 LQKENI. The V end lost 3 bases, the J end lost 2 bases, and 19 bases lay between the germline ends. Here the CDR3 reads CASSPHPPGHRNTEAFF. DNA of the CDR3: TGTGCCAGCTCACCCCACCCCCCGGGCCATCGTAACACTGAAGCTTTCTTT.

The genes are TRBV4-1 and TRBJ2-3; TRBD2 matches 12 bases. This CDR3 region has 17 residues. Germline V CDR1 and CDR2: MGHRA, YSYEKL. V lost 3 bases and J lost 6; bases outside the gene matches: 10. CDR3 DNA: TGCGCCAGCAGCCAGGGGGTCCTAGCGGGAGGGCCGGATACGCAGTATTTT. Translated: CASSQGVLAGGPDTQYF.

This clonotype was seen ten or more times. This may come from a read error, since a much larger clone is one base off. Likely a read error: the CDR3 ends without its conserved phenylalanine or tryptophan. V usage is TRBV24-1 and J usage is TRBJ1-1; TRBD1 aligns across 8 bases. Germline V gene sequence: CDR1 KGHDR, CDR2 SFDVKD. V lost 3 bases, J lost 11 bases, and 4 bases stayed unmatched. CDR3 length equals 12 residues. The CDR3 DNA reads TGTGCCACCAGTGATCGCAGACAGGGGGCTTTCTCT. Protein sequence: CATSDRRQGAFS.

This clonotype has at least ten counts. The chain carries TRBV7-6 and TRBJ2-1; the D gene could be TRBD1 or TRBD2 (6 bases each). CDR1 SGHVS and CDR2 FNYEAQ come from the germline V gene. This CDR3 has 15 residues. The V end lost 5 bases, the J end lost 4 bases, and 15 bases lay between the germline ends. In nucleotides, the CDR3 is TGTGCCAGCAGCGTATCGGAGGGGGGATACAATGAGCAGTTCTTC. Protein: CASSVSEGGYNEQFF.

The gene calls are TRBV9 and TRBJ2-1, with TRBD2 identical over 12 bases. There are 13 residues in the CDR3. The trim removed 4 bases at V and 15 bases at J, leaving 8 bases unmatched. Per the germline V gene, CDR1 is SGDLS and CDR2 is YYNGEE. The CDR3 spells CASSLLAGGVPFF. For the CDR3, the DNA is TGTGCCAGCAGCTTACTAGCGGGAGGCGTTCCGTTCTTC. The whole variable domain, remainder taken from reference TRBV9 and TRBJ2-1, is DSGVTQTPKHLITATGQRVTLRCSPRSGDLSVYWYQQSLDQGLQFLIQYYNGEERAKGNILERFSAQQFPDLHSELNLSSLELGDSALYFCASSLLAGGVPFFGPGTRLTVL.

The CDR3 nucleotides are TGTGCCAGCATTGGGTCTGAAGCTTTCTTT. Its protein product is CASIGSEAFF. The V gene is TRBV7-2, the J gene TRBJ1-1, with unresolved D. V dropped 7 bases and J dropped 6 bases, with 6 bases sitting between them. The CDR3 spans 10 residues. CDR1 and CDR2 (germline): SGHTA, FQGNSA.

This clonotype was recorded a few times. The chain employs TRBV11-2 and TRBJ2-3; D gene unclear. The CDR3 length is 15 residues. Germline V gene sequence: CDR1 SGHAT, CDR2 FQNNGV. Trimming shortened V by 1 base and J by 2 bases, and 10 bases separated the two germline ends. The DNA of the CDR3 is TGTGCCAGCAGCTTAGGTACCCTTTACACAGATACGCAGTATTTT. This gives the protein CASSLGTLYTDTQYF.

As to this clonotype: A read error is likely, as this CDR3 ends without the conserved phenylalanine or tryptophan. The rearrangement links TRBV5-1 to TRBJ2-1, with TRBD2 as a possible D gene (6 bases). Germline V gene lookup returns CDR1 SGHRS and CDR2 YFSETQ. The CDR3 is 15 amino acids. The chain's CDR3 is CAGSAAGPSYNEQFL. CDR3 DNA sequence: TGCGCCGGCAGCGCAGCGGGTCCTTCCTACAATGAGCAGTTCCTC.

This clonotype was found once. V gene TRBV24-1 combines with J gene TRBJ2-3; D unresolved. CDR3 size: 14 residues. Germline V gene sequence: CDR1 KGHDR, CDR2 SFDVKD. The V gene lost 3 bases and the J gene lost 2 bases, with 8 bases spanning the gap. The CDR3 reads CATSDGGYTDTQYF. The CDR3 DNA is TGTGCCACCAGTGATGGCGGATACACAGATACGCAGTATTTT.